This is a list of T cell receptor beta chains from one sample in a study of radiotherapy plus CTLA-4 blockade in lung cancer. Some clones are missing from TCRdb's copy, which holds only in-frame ones; the method was immunoSEQ multiplex PCR. The sample has tens of thousands of clones; about 75% are singletons. This material consisted of peripheral blood, taken from a patient treated with radiotherapy plus ipilimumab. These TCRs come from a human donor with non-small cell lung cancer who had stable disease on radiotherapy plus ipilimumab. CDR3s include the opening cysteine and the closing phenylalanine or tryptophan. The D gene is left open where the match is weak. Size is stated for part of the rows, as once, few or many counts, or as a class when the clone is expanded.

TGTGCCAGCAGTGGGGGCGGGGCCGGGGAGACCCAGTACTTC	CASSGGGAGETQYF	TRBV2	TRBJ2-5	NA	NA
TGTGCCAGCAGCCTACGACAGGGGTCTCAAGCTTTCTTT	CASSLRQGSQAFF	TRBV7-2	TRBJ1-1	once	TRBD1
TGTGCCAGCAGGGTTAGCCGCGACTCTGGAAACACCATATATTTT	CASRVSRDSGNTIYF	TRBV2	TRBJ1-3	NA	NA
TGTGCCAGCAGCCCTAGACAGAGCCAAGAGACCCAGTACTTC	CASSPRQSQETQYF	TRBV7-9	TRBJ2-5	once	NA
TGTGCCAGCAGTTACCTGACTGGGGAGAAACTGTTTTTT	CASSYLTGEKLFF	TRBV6-5	TRBJ1-4	NA	NA
TGCGCCAGCAGCCACTCTGGAAACACCATATATTTT	CASSHSGNTIYF	TRBV5-1	TRBJ1-3	NA	NA
TGTGCCAGCAGTGAAGCATTAGGACAGGGGAATCAGCCCCAGCATTTT	CASSEALGQGNQPQHF	TRBV2	TRBJ1-5	NA	TRBD1
TGTGCCAGCAGCGCAGGCGGGGGCGGGCTTGACATTCAGTACTTC	CASSAGGGGLDIQYF	TRBV9	TRBJ2-4	few	NA
TGTGCCAGCAGCAACAAAGAGACCCAGTACTTC	CASSNKETQYF	TRBV21-1	TRBJ2-5	NA	NA
TGTGCCAGCAGCTTCGTCCACGAGCAGTACTTC	CASSFVHEQYF	TRBV5-6	TRBJ2-7	NA	NA
TGTGCCACCAGCAGAGGGAGGAAGGAGACCCAGTACTTC	CATSRGRKETQYF	TRBV15	TRBJ2-5	NA	NA
TGCGCCAGCAGCTTGGATGGGACATTAGGACCCATGAACACTGAAGCTTTCTTT	CASSLDGTLGPMNTEAFF	TRBV5-1	TRBJ1-1	NA	NA
TGCGCCAGCAGCGCCACAGGGCGCAGGGACACTGAAGCTTTCTTT	CASSATGRRDTEAFF	TRBV5-1	TRBJ1-1	NA	NA
TGTGCTAGTGCCCTCCTCCAGGGGGCCGGGGAGCTGTTTTTT	CASALLQGAGELFF	TRBV12-5	TRBJ2-2	once	TRBD1
TGTGCCAGCAGCTCCCAATCTAACCGACAGGGGAGCTACACCTTC	CASSSQSNRQGSYTF	TRBV7-9	TRBJ1-2	NA	TRBD1
TGCGCCAGCAGCCAGGATCGGCCTAGCGGGGGTAATACGCAGTATTTT	CASSQDRPSGGNTQYF	TRBV4-1	TRBJ2-3	NA	TRBD2
TGCGCCAGCAGCCAAGACATAGCGGGGGGGGTGTATGAGCAGTTCTTC	CASSQDIAGGVYEQFF	TRBV4-3	TRBJ2-1	NA	TRBD2
TGTGCCATCAGTGAGTCTGGCGGAGGGAATGAAAAACTGTTTTTT	CAISESGGGNEKLFF	TRBV10-3	TRBJ1-4	NA	NA
TGTGCCAGCAGCTACCCACAGGGGGATACGCAGTATTTT	CASSYPQGDTQYF	TRBV7-2	TRBJ2-3	NA	TRBD1
TGTGCCTGGAGGCGGGGACTGTTGTTGGAAGCTTTCTTT	CAWRRGLLLEAFF	TRBV30	TRBJ1-1	NA	NA
TGTGCCAGTAGTTTACAGGGACGATCGAACACTGAAGCTTTCTTT	CASSLQGRSNTEAFF	TRBV19	TRBJ1-1	NA	NA
TGTGCCAGCAGCTTAGGGCGGGTGGGTACGCAGTATTTT	CASSLGRVGTQYF	TRBV11-3	TRBJ2-3	NA	NA
TGTGCCAGCTCGCCCACTTCCACGCAAGAGACCCAGTACTTC	CASSPTSTQETQYF	TRBV18	TRBJ2-5	NA	NA
TGTGCCAGCAGCCGCGGCCGCGACACTGAAGCTTTCTTT	CASSRGRDTEAFF	TRBV7-9	TRBJ1-1	NA	NA
TGCGCCAGCAGCCCCGCGGGGGGGATTACAGATACGCAGTATTTT	CASSPAGGITDTQYF	TRBV5-1	TRBJ2-3	few	TRBD2
TGTGCCAGCAGCCAAGGGGGAGCGGGGGGGCCCTCCTACGAGCAGTACTTC	CASSQGGAGGPSYEQYF	TRBV4-2	TRBJ2-7	few	TRBD2
TGTGCCAGCAGCTTAGGTAGGACAGGTGATGGCTACACCTTC	CASSLGRTGDGYTF	TRBV5-6	TRBJ1-2	once	TRBD1
TGTGCGTTACAGGGGGCCACCTACGAGCAGTACTTC	CALQGATYEQYF	TRBV30	TRBJ2-7	NA	TRBD1
TGTGCCAGCAGCCAAGAGCTCCTAGCGGGGCGGACCGGGGAGCTGTTTTTT	CASSQELLAGRTGELFF	TRBV4-2	TRBJ2-2	NA	TRBD2
TGTGCCAGCAGTGGACTACGGACAGGGGACTATGGCTACACCTTC	CASSGLRTGDYGYTF	TRBV6-1	TRBJ1-2	once	TRBD1
TGTGCCACCAGCAGCCATAGACTGTCAACTAATGAAAAACTGTTTTTT	CATSSHRLSTNEKLFF	TRBV15	TRBJ1-4	few	NA
TGCGCTAGCAGCTTCGGGACAGGGGGACTCGATGAGCAGTTCTTC	CASSFGTGGLDEQFF	TRBV5-1	TRBJ2-1	once	TRBD1
TGTGCCAGCAGTTTCAACGGGGGGGGTGGAAACACCATATATTTT	CASSFNGGGGNTIYF	TRBV27	TRBJ1-3	NA	NA
TGTGCCAGTAATCTTAGGTTGGCAGGGCACCAGCCCCAGCATTTT	CASNLRLAGHQPQHF	TRBV19	TRBJ1-5	NA	NA
TGCGCCAGCAGCTTGGAGGGGGCCGGGAACACTGAAGCTTTCTTT	CASSLEGAGNTEAFF	TRBV5-1	TRBJ1-1	NA	TRBD1
TGTGCCTGGACCCCGGGACAGGGTGGCTACACCTTC	CAWTPGQGGYTF	TRBV30	TRBJ1-2	NA	TRBD1
TGTGCCAGCAGTTTTGGACATTCCTACACTGAAGCTTTCTTT	CASSFGHSYTEAFF	TRBV27	TRBJ1-1	NA	NA
TGTGCCAGCAGGGTGATTCCCGGGACAGGGAGGGAAAACATTCAGTACTTC	CASRVIPGTGRENIQYF	TRBV6-4	TRBJ2-4	NA	TRBD1
TGTGCCAGCAGCTTGGCCGGCCTAGCGGGAGAGACCCAGTACTTC	CASSLAGLAGETQYF	TRBV5-4	TRBJ2-5	NA	TRBD2
TGTGCCAGCAGCAGGACAGGTCAAGAGACCCAGTACTTC	CASSRTGQETQYF	TRBV5-4	TRBJ2-5	NA	TRBD1
TGTGCCAGCAGTTACACCACAGGGGGCACTGAAGCTTTCTTT	CASSYTTGGTEAFF	TRBV6-6	TRBJ1-1	NA	TRBD1
TGTGCCAGCAGTGAGACTGGGCAGGGGGTCTCTGGAAACACCATATATTTT	CASSETGQGVSGNTIYF	TRBV6-1	TRBJ1-3	NA	TRBD1
TGTGCCAGCTCACCGGACAACCTTAGCAATCAGCCCCAGCATTTT	CASSPDNLSNQPQHF	TRBV18	TRBJ1-5	NA	NA
TGTGCCAGCAGCCAAACGAATCTCTACAACAGCTATGGCTACACCTTC	CASSQTNLYNSYGYTF	TRBV14	TRBJ1-2	NA	NA
TGTGCCAGCAGCCCCTGGGGGCGCGATCAGCCCCAGCATTTT	CASSPWGRDQPQHF	TRBV27	TRBJ1-5	NA	NA
TGCGCCAGCAGTGAGAGGGACAGGGGGCAGAATTCACCCCTCCACTTT	CASSERDRGQNSPLHF	TRBV10-2	TRBJ1-6	NA	TRBD1
TGTGCCAGCAGCTCAGACTGGCGGGGCACAGATACGCAGTATTTT	CASSSDWRGTDTQYF	TRBV7-9	TRBJ2-3	NA	NA
TGTGCCAGCAGTGATCGGGGTTGGAGCAATCAGCCCCAGCATTTT	CASSDRGWSNQPQHF	TRBV2	TRBJ1-5	few	NA
TGTGCCAGCAGCCTGGGGGGGGGCCGATCTGGCGAGCAGTACTTC	CASSLGGGRSGEQYF	TRBV5-6	TRBJ2-7	NA	NA
TGTGCCAGTAGGGACAGGGGGTTTGGGGACACTGAAGCTTTCTTT	CASRDRGFGDTEAFF	TRBV19	TRBJ1-1	NA	TRBD1